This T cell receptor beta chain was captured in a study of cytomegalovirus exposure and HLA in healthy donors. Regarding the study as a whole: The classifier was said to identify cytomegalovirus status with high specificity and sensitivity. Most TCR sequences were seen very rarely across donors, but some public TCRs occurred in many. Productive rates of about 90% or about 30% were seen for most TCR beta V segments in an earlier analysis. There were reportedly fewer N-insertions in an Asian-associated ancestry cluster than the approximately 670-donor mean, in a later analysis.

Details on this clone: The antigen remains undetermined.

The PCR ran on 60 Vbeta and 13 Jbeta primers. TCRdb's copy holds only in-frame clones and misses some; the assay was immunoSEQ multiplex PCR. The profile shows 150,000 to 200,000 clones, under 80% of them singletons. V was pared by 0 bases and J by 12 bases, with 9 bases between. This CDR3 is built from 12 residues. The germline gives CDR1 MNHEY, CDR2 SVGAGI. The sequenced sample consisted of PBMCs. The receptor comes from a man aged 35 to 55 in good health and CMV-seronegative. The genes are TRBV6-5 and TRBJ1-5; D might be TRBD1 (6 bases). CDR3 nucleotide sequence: TGTGCCAGCAGTTACTCAGGGACACTCCAGCATTTT. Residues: CASSYSGTLQHF.